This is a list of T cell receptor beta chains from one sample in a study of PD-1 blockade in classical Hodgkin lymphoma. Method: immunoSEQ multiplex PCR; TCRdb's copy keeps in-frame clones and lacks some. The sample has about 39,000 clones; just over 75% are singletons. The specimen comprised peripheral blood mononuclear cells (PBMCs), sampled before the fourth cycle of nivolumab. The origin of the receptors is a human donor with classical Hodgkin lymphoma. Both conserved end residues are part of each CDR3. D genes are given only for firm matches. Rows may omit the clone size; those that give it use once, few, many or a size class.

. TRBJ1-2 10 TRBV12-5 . TGTGCTAGTGGGCGCCGGCCCCCCACCTTC CASGRRPPTF
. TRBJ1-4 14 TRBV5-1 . TGCGCCAGCAGCTCGGACAGCGGTAATGAAAAACTGTTTTTT CASSSDSGNEKLFF
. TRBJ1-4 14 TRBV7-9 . TGTGCCAGCAGCTTAGCGGGGGGCATTGAAAAACTGTTTTTT CASSLAGGIEKLFF
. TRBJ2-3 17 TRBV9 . TGTGCCAGCAGCGTAAGTAGGGGGATGAGGGGCACAGATACGCAGTATTTT CASSVSRGMRGTDTQYF
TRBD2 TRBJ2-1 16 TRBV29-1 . TGCAGCGTTGAAGGGCTAGCGGGGGTCTTGTACAATGAGCAGTTCTTC CSVEGLAGVLYNEQFF
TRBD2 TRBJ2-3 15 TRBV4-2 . TGTGCCAGCCACGTTAGCGGGGGGCCCACAGATACGCAGTATTTT CASHVSGGPTDTQYF
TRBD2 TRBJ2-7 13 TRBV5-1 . TGCGCCAGCAGCTTAGCGGGGCTCTACGAGCAGTACTTC CASSLAGLYEQYF
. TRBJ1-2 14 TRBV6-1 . TGTGCCAGCATTCCCTCTCACGGTAACTATGGCTACACCTTC CASIPSHGNYGYTF
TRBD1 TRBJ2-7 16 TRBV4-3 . TGCGCCAGCAGCCAAGCGGGACAGGTGTACTCCTACGAGCAGTACTTC CASSQAGQVYSYEQYF
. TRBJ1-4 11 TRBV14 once TGTGCCAGCAGCCAGGCCGAAAAACTGTTTTTT CASSQAEKLFF
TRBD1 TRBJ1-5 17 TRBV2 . TGTGCCAGCAGTTTCCGACAGGGAGCAAGAAGCAATCAGCCCCAGCATTTT CASSFRQGARSNQPQHF
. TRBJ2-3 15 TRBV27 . TGTGCCAGCAGCGCTATCGGGGGCCGCACAGATACGCAGTATTTT CASSAIGGRTDTQYF
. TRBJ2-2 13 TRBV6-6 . TGTGCCAGCAGTCCCGAGGGGACATGGTTCCCGTTTTTT CASSPEGTWFPFF
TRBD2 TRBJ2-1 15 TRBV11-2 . TGTGCCAGCAGCTTAGTCGGGGGGGCAGACAATGAGCAGTTCTTC CASSLVGGADNEQFF
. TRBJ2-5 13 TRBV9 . TGTGCCAGCAGCGTAGGGAGTGGGGAGACCCAGTACTTC CASSVGSGETQYF
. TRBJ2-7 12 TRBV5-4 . TGTGCCAGCAGCTTCGGGGTTGGCGAGCAGTACTTC CASSFGVGEQYF
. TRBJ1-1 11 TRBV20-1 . TGCAGTGCTAGAGATCCTCCCCAAGCTTTCTTT CSARDPPQAFF
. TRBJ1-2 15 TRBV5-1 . TGCGCCAGCAGCTTGGAAGGAGGGACGGCCTATGGCTACACCTTC CASSLEGGTAYGYTF
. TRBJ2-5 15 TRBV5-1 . TGCGCCAGCAGCTTTTTTGGGGAGAGGTGGGAGACCCAGTACTTC CASSFFGERWETQYF
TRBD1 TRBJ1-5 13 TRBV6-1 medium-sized TGTGCCAGCAGTGAGGCAGGGGGTCAGCCCCAGCATTTT CASSEAGGQPQHF
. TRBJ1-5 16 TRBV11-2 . TGTGCCAGCAGCTTAGCAGGCAGGGGTAGCAATCAGCCCCAGCATTTT CASSLAGRGSNQPQHF
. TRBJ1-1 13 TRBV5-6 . TGTGCCAGCAGCTTGGGCCCCTGGACTGAAGCTTTCTTT CASSLGPWTEAFF
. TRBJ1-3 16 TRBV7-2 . TGTGCCAGCAGCTTAGCGGGAGGGGGGGCAGGAAACACCATATATTTT CASSLAGGGAGNTIYF
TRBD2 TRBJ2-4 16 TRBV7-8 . TGTGCCAGCAGCTTGACTAGCGGGGGGGCCAAAAACATTCAGTACTTC CASSLTSGGAKNIQYF
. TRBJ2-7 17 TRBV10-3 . TGTGCCATCAGTGGGGGGCGGCGCAGGGAAAATCCCCACGAGCAGTACTTC CAISGGRRRENPHEQYF
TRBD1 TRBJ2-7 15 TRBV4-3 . TGCGCCAGCAGCCACCTAAGAGGACAGGCCTACGAGCAGTACTTC CASSHLRGQAYEQYF
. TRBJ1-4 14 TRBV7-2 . TGTGCCAGCAGCCTATCCCCCCTCTCCGAAAAACTGTTTTTT CASSLSPLSEKLFF
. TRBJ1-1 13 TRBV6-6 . TGTGCCAGCAGTTATTCCATGAACACTGAAGCTTTCTTT CASSYSMNTEAFF
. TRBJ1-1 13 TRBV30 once TGTGCCTGGACGTACCGAACCGTCACTGAAGCTTTCTTT CAWTYRTVTEAFF